Sequencing of this T cell receptor beta chain was carried out in a study of cytomegalovirus exposure and HLA in healthy donors. Study details: An earlier analysis identified more than 90 million unique TCR beta sequences in about 180 million T cells.

Worth noting for this clone: Its antigen is currently unknown.

Germline V gene lookup returns CDR1 MNHEY and CDR2 SVGAGI. CDR3 length equals 14 residues. V was clipped by 6 bases and J by 9 bases; unmatched bases: 10. PCR used 60 Vbeta primers and 13 Jbeta primers. Assay: immunoSEQ multiplex PCR; the TCRdb copy retains only in-frame clones and omits some. This sample has 40,000 to 55,000 clones, with 72% found just once. Study-wide results and limits: In a later analysis, productive TCRs from donors in an Asian-associated ancestry cluster reportedly carried fewer N-insertions than the cohort mean.

Sequenced material: PBMCs. The chain has TRBV6-5 and TRBJ1-5, with 8 bases identical to TRBD1. The sequence was obtained from a woman aged 45-59 years in good health and CMV-seronegative. CDR3 nucleotides: TGTGCCAGCAGCTGGGGGACAGGCGAGACGCCCCAGCATTTT. It encodes CASSWGTGETPQHF.